The clone carrying this TCR beta chain is termed medium-sized. The iRepertoire nested amplicon-rescue multiplex PCR amplified TCR alpha and beta CDR3s from RNA. In TCRdb, the multiplex PCR reads were re-called with MiXCR into one record per CDR3 protein. The table lists about 130,000 distinct CDR3 sequences, about 25% of them singletons. These data come from a study of glioma-infiltrating T cells. CDR1 and CDR2 (germline): MNHNS, SASEGT. The CDR3 contains 15 residues. The ends were cut back, 1 base at V and 2 bases at J, with 11 bases in the middle. This chain links TRBV6-1 with TRBJ2-5; D gene unclear. The source is a human donor with low-grade glioma or glioblastoma, undergoing nonglioma brain surgery, or in good health (not recorded which). The sample was glioma tissue, nonneoplastic brain tissue, or PBMCs (not recorded which). CDR3 sequence (DNA): TGTGCCAGCAGTGAAGTTCAGGCATTTCAAGAGACCCAGTACTTC. Residues: CASSEVQAFQETQYF.